This T cell receptor (beta chain) was recovered during a study of blood T cell repertoires in COVID-19. Some clones are missing from TCRdb's copy, which holds only in-frame ones; the method was immunoSEQ multiplex PCR. This sample has under 550,000 clones, with 85% to 90% found just once. The CDR3 runs to 13 residues. Germline V lookup: CDR1 SNHLY, CDR2 FYNNEI. With V trimmed by 6 bases and J by 4 bases, 3 bases remained unmatched. The sequence was obtained from a man aged 18 to 29 with COVID-19, enrolled during active disease. The chain carries TRBV2 and TRBJ1-2, with 9 bases matching TRBD1. The sample taken for sequencing was peripheral blood. CDR3 residues: CASRQGAGYGYTF. The CDR3 coding sequence is TGTGCCAGCAGACAGGGGGCGGGCTATGGCTACACCTTC.